The 25 T cell receptor beta chains listed next were all sequenced from one sample in a study of Ad26.COV2.S vaccination and SARS-CoV-2 variants. The treatment: over 15 received Ad26.COV2.S at low or high dose, single or two shots; a few received placebo; per-sample allocation not given. Samples came from day 63 after the first vaccine or placebo injection. The method was immunoSEQ multiplex PCR; TCRdb's version includes in-frame clones alone and lacks a portion of them. This table has 360,000 or so clones, 87% appearing once. The specimen comprised peripheral blood, sampled in a trial of Ad26.COV2.S vaccine versus placebo. The receptors derive from a person aged 18 to 59 who received the Ad26.COV2.S COVID-19 vaccine or a placebo.

Regarding this clone: This sample also contains other DNA sequences that code for the same CDR3. The rearrangement links TRBV30 to TRBJ2-5, with D unclear. V shed 1 base and J shed 4 bases, with 4 bases lying between them. The CDR3 length is 11 residues. CDR1 GTSNPN and CDR2 SVGIG come from the germline V gene (reference sequence). In DNA form, the CDR3 reads TGTGCCTGGAGTGCCGGAGAGACCCAGTACTTC. This codes for CAWSAGETQYF. Full variable domain (rest looked up from reference TRBV30 and TRBJ2-5): SQTIHQWPATLVQPVGSPLSLECTVEGTSNPNLYWYRQAAGRGLQLLFYSVGIGQISSEVPQNLSASRPQDRQFILSSKKLLLSDSGFYLCAWSAGETQYFGPGTRLLVL.

The sample holds one count of this clone. V and J are TRBV11-2 and TRBJ2-7; 7 bases are shared with TRBD1. CDR1 is SGHAT, CDR2 FQNNGV, per germline. The CDR3 covers 15 residues. The J segment lost 3 bases and the V segment lost 4 bases, leaving 9 bases of the junction unmatched. Here the CDR3 reads CASSYPGQEIYEQYF. The CDR3 DNA is TGTGCCAGCAGCTATCCCGGACAGGAGATCTACGAGCAGTACTTC.

This sequence joins TRBV4-1 and TRBJ1-3; the match to TRBD1 covers 7 bases. Germline V gene sequence: CDR1 MGHRA, CDR2 YSYEKL. There are 15 residues in the CDR3. The V gene end was trimmed by 4 bases and the J gene end by 4 bases; junction bases not matched to a gene: 7. The CDR3 loop reads CASSPRQGSGNTIYF. The CDR3 region has the DNA TGCGCCAGCAGCCCTAGACAGGGTTCCGGAAACACCATATATTTT.

On this clone: This same CDR3 is encoded by further DNA sequences in the sample. This chain links TRBV6-5 with TRBJ1-5, with D unclear. The CDR3 is 12 amino acids. V lost 5 bases and J 3 bases, leaving 5 bases between the germline ends. Germline assignment: CDR1 MNHEY and CDR2 SVGAGI. DNA for the CDR3: TGTGCCAGCAGTCGCCCCAATCAGCCCCAGCATTTT. This encodes CASSRPNQPQHF.

The CDR3: CASSLRGEGQPQHF. The CDR3 DNA reads TGCGCCAGCAGCCTGAGGGGGGAAGGGCAGCCCCAGCATTTT. V gene TRBV5-1 combines with J gene TRBJ1-5; a possible D gene is TRBD1 (6 bases). This CDR3 spans 14 amino acids. Per germline, CDR1 SGHRS and CDR2 YFSETQ. V was shortened by 4 bases and J by 7 bases, with 15 bases between the two germline ends.

The chain uses TRBV9 and TRBJ2-7; D gene unclear. V was clipped by 0 bases and J by 4 bases, with 8 bases between them. The CDR3 is 13 residues long. Germline-derived CDR1 and CDR2 are SGDLS and YYNGEE. DNA for the CDR3: TGTGCCAGCAGCGTAGCCTCGGATTACGAGCAGTACTTC. Its translation is CASSVASDYEQYF.

This clone showed up just once. Other DNA sequences from this sample encode an identical CDR3 as well. The chain carries TRBV30 and TRBJ1-1; D gene unclear. CDR1 is GTSNPN, CDR2 SVGIG, per germline (reference sequence). The CDR3 contains 12 residues. Trimming took 3 bases from V and 4 from J, leaving 9 bases between them. CDR3 in DNA: TGTGCCTGGAGGGGTCTTGGCACTGAAGCTTTCTTT. Translation gives CAWRGLGTEAFF.

V usage is TRBV19 and J usage is TRBJ2-6; D is unclear. There are 17 residues in the CDR3. Germline V gene data show CDR1 as LNHDA and CDR2 as SQIVND (reference sequence). The ends were cut back, 6 bases at V and 0 bases at J, with 15 bases in the middle. The DNA of the CDR3 is TGTGCCAGTAGCCTTGTCGGAACCTACTCTGGGGCCAACGTCCTGACTTTC. Encoded protein: CASSLVGTYSGANVLTF.

The chain has TRBV10-3 and TRBJ1-6, with D possibly TRBD1 on 5 matching bases. V lost 10 bases, J lost 6 bases, and 13 bases lay in between. The V gene's germline CDR1 is ENHRY and CDR2 SYGVKD. The CDR3 is made up of 13 amino acids. The CDR3 bases are TGTGCCAATGCAGGGTTTCTTAATTCACCCCTCCACTTT. Protein product: CANAGFLNSPLHF.

This clone was observed a few times. This chain joins TRBV7-6 and TRBJ2-7, with D possibly TRBD1 on 6 matching bases. Germline V lookup: CDR1 SGHVS, CDR2 FNYEAQ. This CDR3 region has 11 residues. V lost 5 bases and J 5 bases, leaving 7 bases between the germline ends. The DNA for the CDR3 is TGTGCCAGCAGCGGGGGCCACGAGCAGTACTTC. It specifies CASSGGHEQYF.

This chain links TRBV7-6 with TRBJ2-2; no firm D call. The V end was cut by 2 bases, the J end by 8 bases, with 21 bases between. The CDR3 consists of 17 residues. Germline V CDR1 and CDR2: SGHVS, FNYEAQ. DNA of the CDR3: TGTGCCAGCAGCTTAAACCCTCAGCCAGGTCCCAAAGGGGAGCTGTTTTTT. Encoded protein: CASSLNPQPGPKGELFF.

The CDR3, as DNA: TGTGCCAGCAAAGGGGGCGCTGAAGCTTTCTTT. This encodes CASKGGAEAFF. The chain couples TRBV5-6 to TRBJ1-1, with 7 bases fitting TRBD1. With V trimmed by 6 bases and J by 6 bases, 2 bases remained unmatched. CDR1 SGHDT and CDR2 YYEEEE come from the germline V gene. The CDR3 is 11 residues long.

The J gene is TRBJ1-6, the V gene TRBV12-3 or TRBV12-4; D may be TRBD1 (6 bases). The CDR3 totals 13 residues. Trimming pared 6 bases from V and 10 bases from J, leaving 13 bases between. The CDR3 region is CASSDRPGSPLHF. The CDR3 coding sequence is TGTGCCAGCAGCGACAGGCCAGGATCACCCCTCCACTTT.

The chain recombines TRBV7-9 with TRBJ1-6; D is undetermined. The CDR3 has 13 amino acids. V shed 1 base and J shed 10 bases, with 8 bases lying between them. Germline assignment: CDR1 SEHNR and CDR2 FQNEAQ (reference sequence). The CDR3 is CASSLDGVSPLHF. The CDR3 nucleotides read TGTGCCAGCAGCTTAGACGGGGTGTCACCCCTCCACTTT.

This chain links TRBV25-1 with TRBJ1-2; 9 positions agree with TRBD1. Looked up from germline, CDR1 is MGHDK and CDR2 is SYGVNS. The CDR3 runs to 13 residues. With V trimmed by 6 bases and J by 7 bases, 6 bases remained unmatched. The CDR3 region is CASSDRGLGGYTF. The CDR3 region has the DNA TGTGCCAGCAGCGACAGGGGGTTAGGTGGCTACACCTTC.

The rearrangement links TRBV10-3 to TRBJ2-7; D unresolved. The CDR3 sequence is 13 residues long. Germline V CDR1 and CDR2: ENHRY, SYGVKD. V lost 6 bases and J lost 0, with 9 bases in between. The CDR3 nucleotides read TGTGCCATCAGCGAGCCGAGCTCCTACGAGCAGTACTTC. Translating gives CAISEPSSYEQYF.

The gene calls are TRBV14 and TRBJ1-6; the D is unclear. Germline V lookup: CDR1 SGHDN, CDR2 FVKESK. V lost 2 bases and J 7 bases, leaving 12 bases between the germline ends. The CDR3 extends over 15 amino acids. The CDR3 spells CASSQYGRPNSPLHF. The CDR3 nucleotides read TGTGCCAGCAGCCAATACGGGAGGCCCAATTCACCCCTCCACTTT.

The J gene is TRBJ2-3, the V gene TRBV6-5; maybe TRBD1 (5 bases). This CDR3 is 16 amino acids long. Trimming pared 0 bases from V and 4 bases from J, leaving 14 bases between. From germline, CDR1 is MNHEY and CDR2 SVGAGI. CDR3 nucleotide sequence: TGTGCCAGCAGTTACTCCCCCCAGGGATGGGCAGATACGCAGTATTTT. Amino acids: CASSYSPQGWADTQYF.

V is TRBV11-2 and J is TRBJ2-1, with TRBD2 identical over 10 bases. The CDR3 covers 14 residues. Per the germline V gene, CDR1 is SGHAT and CDR2 is FQNNGV. V shed 4 bases, J shed 7 bases, and the junction held 4 bases outside the gene matches. CDR3 in amino acids: CASSWSGGANEQFF. CDR3 nucleotides: TGTGCCAGCAGCTGGAGCGGGGGGGCAAATGAGCAGTTCTTC.

The rearrangement joins TRBV4-2 to TRBJ2-1; D gene unclear. The germline V gene encodes CDR1 LGHNA and CDR2 YNFKEQ. The CDR3 consists of 15 residues. Trimming shortened V by 1 base and J by 6 bases, and 13 bases separated the two germline ends. The CDR3 sequence: CASSQGTGRSNEQFF. The CDR3 DNA follows: TGTGCCAGCAGCCAAGGTACGGGTAGGAGCAATGAGCAGTTCTTC.

The CDR3 DNA is TGTGCCAGCAGACAAACAGGCTACCAAGAGACCCAGTACTTC. Translation gives CASRQTGYQETQYF. The gene calls are TRBV11-2 and TRBJ2-5; D might be TRBD1 (5 bases). The CDR3 has 14 amino acids. In germline, CDR1 is SGHAT, CDR2 FQNNGV. Trimming took off 6 bases at V and 0 bases at J, with 11 bases between the two ends. The full variable domain, its missing parts supplied by reference TRBV11-2 and TRBJ2-5, is EAGVAQSPRYKIIEKRQSVAFWCNPISGHATLYWYQQILGQGPKLLIQFQNNGVVDDSQLPKDRFSAERLKGVDSTLKIQPAKLEDSAVYLCASRQTGYQETQYFGPGTRLLVL.

This sequence joins TRBV5-4 and TRBJ2-2, with D hard to call. In germline, CDR1 is SGHNT, CDR2 YYREEE (reference sequence). CDR3 length equals 12 residues. Trimming stripped 5 bases from V and 2 bases from J, with 4 bases between. The CDR3 reads CASRPNTGELFF. The CDR3 DNA sequence: TGTGCCAGCAGACCTAACACCGGGGAGCTGTTTTTT.

This chain connects TRBV27 to TRBJ1-1; D may be TRBD1 (5 bases). This CDR3 has 13 residues. Trimming pared 5 bases from V and 5 bases from J, leaving 12 bases between. Germline values: CDR1 MNHEY, CDR2 SMNVEV (reference sequence). As DNA, the CDR3 is TGTGCCAGCAGTCTCCTGTGGGGGACTGAAGCTTTCTTT. Residues: CASSLLWGTEAFF.

This rearrangement joins TRBV7-3 to TRBJ1-3; D is unresolved. With 8 bases removed from V and 0 bases from J, the gap between germline ends came to 11 bases. The CDR3 consists of 14 residues. The germline V gene has CDR1 SGHTA and CDR2 FQGTGA. The CDR3: CASGNGISGNTIYF. The CDR3 nucleotides read TGTGCCAGCGGGAACGGAATCTCTGGAAACACCATATATTTT.

Here the CDR3 DNA reads TGTGCCAGCAGTTATGACAGACACCCCATAAACGGCTACACCTTC. It codes for CASSYDRHPINGYTF. This chain links TRBV6-5 with TRBJ1-2; the D gene is possibly TRBD1 (5 bases). Germline V gene sequence: CDR1 MNHEY, CDR2 SVGAGI. The CDR3 totals 15 residues. V dropped 3 bases and J dropped 8 bases, with 19 bases sitting between them.